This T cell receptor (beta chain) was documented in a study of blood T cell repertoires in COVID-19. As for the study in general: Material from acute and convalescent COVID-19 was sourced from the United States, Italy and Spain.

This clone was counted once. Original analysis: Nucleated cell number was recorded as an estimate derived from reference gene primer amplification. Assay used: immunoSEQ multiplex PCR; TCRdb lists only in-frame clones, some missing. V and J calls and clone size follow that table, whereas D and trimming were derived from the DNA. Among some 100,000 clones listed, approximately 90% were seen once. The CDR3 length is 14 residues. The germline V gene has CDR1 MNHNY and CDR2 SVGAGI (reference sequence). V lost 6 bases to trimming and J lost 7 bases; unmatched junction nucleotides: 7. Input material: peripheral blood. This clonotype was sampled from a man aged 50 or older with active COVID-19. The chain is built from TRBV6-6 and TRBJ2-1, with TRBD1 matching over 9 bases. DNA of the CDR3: TGTGCCAGCAGCAGGGACAGGGTTAGAAATGAGCAGTTCTTC. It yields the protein CASSRDRVRNEQFF.